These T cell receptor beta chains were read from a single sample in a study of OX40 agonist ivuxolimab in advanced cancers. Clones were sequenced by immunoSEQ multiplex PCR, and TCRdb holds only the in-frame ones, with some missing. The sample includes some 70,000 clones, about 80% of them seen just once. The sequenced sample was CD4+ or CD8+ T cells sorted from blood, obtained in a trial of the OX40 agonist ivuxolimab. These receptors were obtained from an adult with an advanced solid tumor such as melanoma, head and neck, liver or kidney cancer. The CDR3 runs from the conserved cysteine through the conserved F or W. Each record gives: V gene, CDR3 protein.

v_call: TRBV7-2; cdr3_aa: CASSSGQGNSPLHF
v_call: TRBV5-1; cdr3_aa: CASSLGAGVGETQYF
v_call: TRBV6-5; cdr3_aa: CASREGGRETQYF
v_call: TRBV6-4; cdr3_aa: CASSEIEGGDSNQPQHF
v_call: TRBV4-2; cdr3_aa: CASSRITGIRNEKLFF
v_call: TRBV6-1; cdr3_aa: CASNQGLRNEKLFF
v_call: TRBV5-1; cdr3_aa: CASSLVAGGLGGETQYF
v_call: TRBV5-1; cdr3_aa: CASSSQDNTEAFF
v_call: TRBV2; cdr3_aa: CASSVGTDLEAFF
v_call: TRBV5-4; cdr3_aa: CASSVVQGSVGQYF
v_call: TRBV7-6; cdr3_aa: CASSLAFRGLGSSTDTQYF
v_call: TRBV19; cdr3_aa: CASSPGDRDEKLFF
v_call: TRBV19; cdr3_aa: CASAGRWGTDTQYF
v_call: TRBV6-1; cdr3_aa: CASSEEGNQPQHF
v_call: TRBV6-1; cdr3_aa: CASSRNTEAFF
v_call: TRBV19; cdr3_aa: CASTLSGGVAETQYF
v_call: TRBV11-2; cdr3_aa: CASSQDQGFGYTF
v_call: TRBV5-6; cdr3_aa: CASSSAGGYTF
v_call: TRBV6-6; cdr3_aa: CASSPRGAGRELFF
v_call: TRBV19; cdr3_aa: CASSIGRSYEQYF
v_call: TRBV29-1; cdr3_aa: CSVAHAGGRDQPQHF
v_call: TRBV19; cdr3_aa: CASEKERTGTGIADTQYF
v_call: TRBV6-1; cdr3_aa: CASSSTSGGGDTQYF
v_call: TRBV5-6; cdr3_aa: CASSLGGAGTGDNQPQHF
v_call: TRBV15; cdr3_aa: CATSSGTNPNQPQHF
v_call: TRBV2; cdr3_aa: CASSRTGLVDYGYTF